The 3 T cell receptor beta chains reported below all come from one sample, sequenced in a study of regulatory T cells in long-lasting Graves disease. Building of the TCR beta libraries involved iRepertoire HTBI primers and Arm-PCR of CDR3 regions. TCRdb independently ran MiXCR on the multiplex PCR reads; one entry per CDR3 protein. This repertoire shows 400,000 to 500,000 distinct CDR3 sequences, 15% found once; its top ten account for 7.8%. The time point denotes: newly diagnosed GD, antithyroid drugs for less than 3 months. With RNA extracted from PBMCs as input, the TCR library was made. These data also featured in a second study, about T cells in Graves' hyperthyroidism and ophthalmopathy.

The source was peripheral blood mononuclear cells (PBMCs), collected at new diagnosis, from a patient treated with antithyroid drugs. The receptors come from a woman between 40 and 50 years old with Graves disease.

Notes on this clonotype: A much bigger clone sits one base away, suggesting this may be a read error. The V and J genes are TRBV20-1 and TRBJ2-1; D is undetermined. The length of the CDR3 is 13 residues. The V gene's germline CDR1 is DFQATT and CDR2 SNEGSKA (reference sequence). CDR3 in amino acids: CSPLAASYNERFF. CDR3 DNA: TGCAGCCCGTTGGCAGCATCCTACAATGAGCGGTTCTTC.

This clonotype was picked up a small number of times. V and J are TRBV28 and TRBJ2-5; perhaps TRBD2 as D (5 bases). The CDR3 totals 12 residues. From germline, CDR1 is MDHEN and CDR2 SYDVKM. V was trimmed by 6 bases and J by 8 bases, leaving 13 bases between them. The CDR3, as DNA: TGTGCCAGCAGCCCACTAGGGAATACCCAGTACTTC. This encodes CASSPLGNTQYF. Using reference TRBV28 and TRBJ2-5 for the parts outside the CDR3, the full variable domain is DVKVTQSSRYLVKRTGEKVFLECVQDMDHENMFWYRQDPGLGLRLIYFSYDVKMKEKGDIPEGYSVSREKKERFSLILESASTNQTSMYLCASSPLGNTQYFGPGTRLLVL.

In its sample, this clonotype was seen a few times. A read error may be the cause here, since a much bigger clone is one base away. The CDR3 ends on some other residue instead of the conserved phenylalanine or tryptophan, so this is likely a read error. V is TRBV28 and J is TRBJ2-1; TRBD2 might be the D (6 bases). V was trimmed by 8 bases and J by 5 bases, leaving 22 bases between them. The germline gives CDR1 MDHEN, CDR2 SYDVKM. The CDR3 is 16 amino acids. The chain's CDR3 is CASGFLGRGPHNEQFL. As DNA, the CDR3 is TGTGCCAGCGGCTTCCTTGGGCGGGGTCCGCACAATGAGCAGTTCCTC.